The 26 T cell receptor beta chains below come from one sample, sequenced in a study of T cell repertoires in cytomegalovirus infection. TCRdb reprocessed the reads via MiXCR and lists one record per CDR3 protein. The sample lists just under 500,000 distinct CDR3 sequences; 30% to 40% were seen once. These receptors have no known antigen. Sequenced material: cultured PBMCs, taken from culture after CMV antigen stimulation. The receptors derive from a human donor in good health (CMV status not recorded). Some clones in this sample may be carry-over from other donors' samples.

This chain uses TRBV2 with TRBJ2-1; D call uncertain. V was cut by 1 base and J by 9 bases, with 10 bases left in between. Germline V gene data show CDR1 as SNHLY and CDR2 as FYNNEI. CDR3 length: 13 amino acids. CDR3 sequence reads: CASSEGGWGEQFF. The CDR3 DNA follows: TGTGCCAGCAGTGAAGGTGGTTGGGGTGAGCAGTTCTTC.

This clonotype occurred many times. J is TRBJ2-3 and V is TRBV6-5; no definite D call. Germline loops: CDR1 MNHEY, CDR2 SVGAGI. Trimming stripped 0 bases from V and 5 bases from J, with 12 bases between. The CDR3 is made up of 15 amino acids. CDR3: CASSYSRLSGDTQYF. The CDR3 DNA sequence: TGTGCCAGCAGTTACTCGCGGTTAAGTGGAGATACGCAGTATTTT.

The chain employs TRBV28 and TRBJ2-7; D perhaps matches TRBD1 (6 bases). The CDR3 is 17 residues long. Trimming took off 5 bases at V and 4 bases at J, with 24 bases between the two ends. The V gene's germline CDR1 is MDHEN and CDR2 SYDVKM. In DNA form, the CDR3 reads TGTGCCAGCAGTCCCTACAGGGTTCTGAGGGTCGTGTACGAGCAGTACTTC. It yields the protein CASSPYRVLRVVYEQYF.

This clonotype has at least ten counts. This sequence joins TRBV7-2 and TRBJ1-5, with 9 bases matching TRBD1. The CDR3 spans 14 residues. CDR1 and CDR2 from the germline V gene are SGHTA and FQGNSA. The J segment lost 6 bases and the V segment lost 5 bases, leaving 5 bases of the junction unmatched. Here the CDR3 reads CASSLRQGGQPQHF. The CDR3 DNA reads as TGTGCCAGCAGCCTTAGACAGGGGGGTCAGCCCCAGCATTTT.

The chain is built from TRBV29-1 and TRBJ2-7; D gene ambiguous. Per the germline V gene, CDR1 is SQVTM and CDR2 is ANQGSEA. The CDR3 runs to 10 residues. V shed 8 bases and J shed 3 bases, with 8 bases lying between them. The CDR3 is CSPPGYEQYV. The CDR3 DNA reads as TGCAGCCCCCCGGGCTACGAGCAGTACGTC.

The chain uses TRBV6-2 or TRBV6-3 and TRBJ2-7, with TRBD2 matching 7 bases. This CDR3 has 14 amino acids. The germline gives CDR1 MNHEY, CDR2 SVGEGT. Unmatched junction bases numbered 7, after V lost 6 bases and J lost 2 bases. CDR3 sequence reads: CASSRLAATYEQYF. The CDR3 DNA is TGTGCCAGCAGCCGACTAGCAGCGACCTACGAGCAGTACTTC.

In nucleotides, the CDR3 is TGTGCCAGCAGTTTACAGGATTCACCCCTCCACTTT. It specifies CASSLQDSPLHF. The chain recombines TRBV12-3 or TRBV12-4 with TRBJ1-6; D ambiguous. This CDR3 has 12 residues. The germline V and J ends were trimmed by 2 bases and 8 bases, with 4 bases remaining between them.

This clonotype was found many times. The chain joins TRBV7-2 to TRBJ2-3; possible D gene TRBD1, 6 bases. Germline CDR1 SGHTA, CDR2 FQGNSA. The CDR3 has 16 residues. Trimming removed 5 bases from V and 1 base from J, with 16 bases in between. The CDR3 here is CASSPGVAWGTDTQYF. CDR3 sequence (DNA): TGTGCCAGCAGCCCAGGGGTGGCTTGGGGCACAGATACGCAGTATTTT. The complete variable domain, with remaining parts taken from reference TRBV7-2 and TRBJ2-3, reads GAGVSQSPSNKVTEKGKDVELRCDPISGHTALYWYRQSLGQGLEFLIYFQGNSAPDKSGLPSDRFSAERTGGSVSTLTIQRTQQEDSAVYLCASSPGVAWGTDTQYFGPGTRLTVL.

This clonotype was observed many times. V is TRBV7-2 and J is TRBJ2-7; 9 bases map to TRBD1. Germline CDR1 and CDR2: SGHTA and FQGNSA. The CDR3 is 14 residues long. J lost 6 bases, V lost 5 bases, and 8 bases had no gene match. The CDR3, as DNA: TGTGCCAGCAGCAAGGGACAGGGTGTCACCGAGCAGTACTTC. It encodes CASSKGQGVTEQYF.

This clonotype turned up a few times. The rearrangement links TRBV12-3 or TRBV12-4 to TRBJ2-3; 12 bases match TRBD2. V lost 3 bases to trimming and J lost 5 bases; unmatched junction nucleotides: 9. CDR3 length equals 17 residues. CDR3 nucleotide sequence: TGTGCCAGCAGTTTCCGTCTAGCGGGAGGGTTAGGAGATACGCAGTATTTT. It encodes CASSFRLAGGLGDTQYF.

The sample holds many counts of this clonotype. V is TRBV7-7 and J is TRBJ2-5, with D tentatively TRBD2 (5 bases). The CDR3 is made up of 14 amino acids. Germline loops: CDR1 SSHAT, CDR2 FNYEAQ (reference sequence). The germline V and J ends were trimmed by 2 bases and 1 base, with 8 bases remaining between them. CDR3 sequence (DNA): TGTGCCAGCAGCTTATACAGCGGCCAAGAGACCCAGTACTTC. Amino acid sequence: CASSLYSGQETQYF.

The chain employs TRBV24-1 and TRBJ2-1; TRBD1 aligns across 7 bases. In germline, CDR1 is KGHDR, CDR2 SFDVKD. The trim removed 8 bases at V and 8 bases at J, leaving 2 bases unmatched. The CDR3 contains 11 residues. The CDR3 DNA follows: TGTGCCACCAACAGGGGAGATGAGCAGTTCTTC. Its translation: CATNRGDEQFF.

The gene calls are TRBV3-1 and TRBJ1-2; D gene unclear. The CDR3 totals 14 residues. Trimming left V 4 bases short and J 7 bases short, with 16 bases between. Germline loops: CDR1 LGHDT, CDR2 YNNKEL (reference sequence). Here the CDR3 DNA reads TGTGCCAGCAGCCGCGGAGAAGGGCACGCTGGCTACACCTTC. Its translation is CASSRGEGHAGYTF.

This clonotype has a handful of counts. The chain is built from TRBV7-9 and TRBJ2-7; TRBD1 is a possible D gene (5 bases). CDR3 length equals 15 residues. V lost 3 bases and J 2 bases, leaving 14 bases between the germline ends. From germline, CDR1 is SEHNR and CDR2 FQNEAQ (reference sequence). The chain's CDR3 is CASSFTGSSTYEQYF. The CDR3 nucleotides are TGTGCCAGCAGCTTTACAGGAAGTTCTACCTACGAGCAGTACTTC.

This clonotype was observed many times. In DNA, the CDR3 is TGTGCCAGCAGCTTAGCGCGGGATGAGCAGTTCTTC. Encoded protein: CASSLARDEQFF. This chain connects TRBV7-2 to TRBJ2-1, with D perhaps TRBD2 (5 bases). There are 12 residues in the CDR3. The ends were cut back, 0 bases at V and 8 bases at J, with 5 bases in the middle. CDR1 SGHTA and CDR2 FQGNSA come from the germline V gene.

This clonotype came up many times. The junction differs from germline at one of its ends, possibly a read error. The rearrangement uses TRBV12-3 or TRBV12-4 and TRBJ2-1; D possibly matches TRBD1 or TRBD2 (5 bases each). This CDR3 contains 11 residues. The CDR3 reads CASRSRGLELF. CDR3 DNA sequence: TGTGCCAGCAGATCCCGGGGCTTGGAACTCTTC.

This clonotype came up once. The chain joins TRBV30 to TRBJ1-6; the D is unclear. Germline CDR1 and CDR2: GTSNPN and SVGIG (reference sequence). The CDR3 covers 16 residues. The germline V and J ends were trimmed by 0 bases and 0 bases, with 9 bases remaining between them. CDR3 amino acids: CAWSVPGSSYNSPLHF. As DNA, the CDR3 is TGTGCCTGGAGTGTCCCTGGGAGCTCCTATAATTCACCCCTCCACTTT.

V and J are TRBV28 and TRBJ2-1; TRBD2 might be the D (5 bases). V lost 3 bases and J 4 bases, leaving 19 bases between the germline ends. There are 17 residues in the CDR3. Looked up from germline, CDR1 is MDHEN and CDR2 is SYDVKM. CDR3 sequence: CASSFPHTSIGYNEQFF. The CDR3 DNA sequence: TGTGCCAGCAGTTTCCCCCATACTAGTATAGGATACAATGAGCAGTTCTTC.

The genes are TRBV20-1 and TRBJ2-6; D is unresolved. V dropped 3 bases and J dropped 2 bases, with 11 bases sitting between them. There are 15 residues in the CDR3. The germline gives CDR1 DFQATT, CDR2 SNEGSKA (reference sequence). Here the CDR3 DNA reads TGCAGTGCTAGGGGCTCCTCCCCTGGGGCCAACGTCCTGACTTTC. Translated, it gives CSARGSSPGANVLTF.

The chain is built from TRBV20-1 and TRBJ2-1; TRBD1 matches at 7 bases. J gave up 10 bases and V 3 bases, and 9 bases lay outside the gene matches. The CDR3 length is 13 residues. Per the germline V gene, CDR1 is DFQATT and CDR2 is SNEGSKA (reference sequence). The CDR3 loop is CSASISTGNEQFF. For the CDR3, the DNA is TGCAGTGCTAGTATTTCGACAGGGAACGAGCAGTTCTTC.

This clonotype turned up a few times. This sequence joins TRBV29-1 and TRBJ1-2, with unresolved D. This CDR3 comprises 12 residues. V shed 1 base and J shed 5 bases, with 8 bases lying between them. Germline V gene sequence: CDR1 SQVTM, CDR2 ANQGSEA. CDR3 sequence: CSVEGTAYGYTF. CDR3 sequence (DNA): TGCAGCGTTGAAGGGACTGCGTATGGCTACACCTTC.

This rearrangement joins TRBV20-1 to TRBJ1-6; the D gene is possibly TRBD1 (5 bases). V was trimmed by 0 bases and J by 0 bases, leaving 15 bases between them. Germline CDR1 reads DFQATT; CDR2 reads SNEGSKA (reference sequence). The CDR3 spans 18 residues. In DNA, the CDR3 is TGCAGTGCTAGAGATTGGAGGGACCCGAGCTCCTATAATTCACCCCTCCACTTT. Amino acids: CSARDWRDPSSYNSPLHF.

This clonotype was observed a handful of times. J is TRBJ2-1 and V is TRBV6-6, with D possibly matching TRBD2 (5 bases). The ends were cut back, 4 bases at V and 0 bases at J, with 13 bases in the middle. CDR1 is MNHNY and CDR2 is SVGAGI in the germline V gene (reference sequence). The CDR3 runs 16 residues. The DNA of the CDR3 is TGTGCCAGCAGTTTGCCTAGCTCCTACTCCTACAATGAGCAGTTCTTC. This codes for CASSLPSSYSYNEQFF.

DNA of the CDR3: TGTGCCAGCAGTTTCAAAACAGGGTTCGGCTATGGCTACACCTTC. Amino acids: CASSFKTGFGYGYTF. The genes are TRBV27 and TRBJ1-2; possible D gene TRBD1, 6 bases. The CDR3 totals 15 residues. V was shortened by 3 bases and J by 4 bases, with 15 bases between the two germline ends. Germline V gives CDR1 MNHEY, CDR2 SMNVEV (reference sequence).

The V and J genes are TRBV6-5 and TRBJ2-2, with 8 bases that match TRBD1. The CDR3 is made up of 14 amino acids. With V trimmed by 5 bases and J by 6 bases, 5 bases remained unmatched. Germline V CDR1 and CDR2: MNHEY, SVGAGI. CDR3 region: CASSLDRVSGELFF. CDR3 DNA sequence: TGTGCCAGCAGTCTGGACAGGGTGTCCGGGGAGCTGTTTTTT.

This clonotype was counted between two and nine times. The rearrangement uses TRBV7-2 and TRBJ2-2, with D perhaps TRBD1 (5 bases). The V gene's germline CDR1 is SGHTA and CDR2 FQGNSA. CDR3 length: 13 amino acids. The V gene lost 5 bases and the J gene lost 5 bases, with 9 bases spanning the gap. Here the CDR3 DNA reads TGTGCCAGCAGCCGACAGTATACCGGGGAGCTGTTTTTT. Protein product: CASSRQYTGELFF. Combining the CDR3 with reference TRBV7-2 and TRBJ2-2 gives the whole variable domain GAGVSQSPSNKVTEKGKDVELRCDPISGHTALYWYRQSLGQGLEFLIYFQGNSAPDKSGLPSDRFSAERTGGSVSTLTIQRTQQEDSAVYLCASSRQYTGELFFGEGSRLTVL.